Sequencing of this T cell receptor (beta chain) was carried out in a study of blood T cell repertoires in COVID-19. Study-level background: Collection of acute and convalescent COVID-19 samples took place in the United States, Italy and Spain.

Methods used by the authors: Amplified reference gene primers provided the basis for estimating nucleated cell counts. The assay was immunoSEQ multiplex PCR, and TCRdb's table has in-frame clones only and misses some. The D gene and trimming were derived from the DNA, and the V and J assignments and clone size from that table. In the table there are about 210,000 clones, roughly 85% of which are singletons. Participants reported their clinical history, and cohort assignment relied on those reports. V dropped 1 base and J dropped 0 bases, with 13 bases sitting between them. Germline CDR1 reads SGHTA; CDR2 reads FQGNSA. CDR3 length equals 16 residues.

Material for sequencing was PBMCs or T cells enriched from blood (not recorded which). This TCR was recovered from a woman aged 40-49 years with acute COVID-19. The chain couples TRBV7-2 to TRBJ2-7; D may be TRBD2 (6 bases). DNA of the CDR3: TGTGCCAGCAGCTTAGTGGCCGGGAGTAGCTCCTACGAGCAGTACTTC. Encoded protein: CASSLVAGSSSYEQYF.